This T cell receptor (beta chain) was profiled in a study of blood T cell repertoires in COVID-19. Study at large: The United States, Italy and Spain supplied acute and convalescent COVID-19 samples. T cells, B-cell-depleted T cells, or PBMCs provided the cDNA or gDNA that served as material.

Per the original methods: By means of reference gene primer amplification, nucleated cell counts were estimated. Here immunoSEQ multiplex PCR was the method, and the copy in TCRdb shows in-frame clones only, minus some. The D gene and trimming were derived from the DNA, and the V and J assignments and clone size from that table. The data show a few hundred thousand clones, about nine tenths seen once. Per the germline V gene, CDR1 is MNHEY and CDR2 is SVGAGI. CDR3 length: 14 residues. Trimming took 0 bases from V and 3 from J, leaving 8 bases between them. The receptor comes from a woman aged 40 to 50 who had recovered from COVID-19. The sample comprised peripheral blood. The chain employs TRBV6-5 and TRBJ1-2; the D is unclear. CDR3 loop: CASSYSPGDYGYTF. The DNA of the CDR3 is TGTGCCAGCAGTTACTCCCCCGGGGACTATGGCTACACCTTC.